The 16 T cell receptor beta chains reported below all come from one sample, sequenced in a study of blood T cells in healthy people across ages. PCR was performed a second time for 7 to 11 cycles using a sample-barcoded 5' primer and a J-beta primer mix. TCRdb re-called the 5' RACE reads through MiXCR, storing one row per CDR3 protein. In the table there are about 680,000 distinct CDR3 sequences, about 52% of which are singletons. The sequencing sample was made of blood. The receptor set was obtained from a woman aged 55-69 years in good health.

The chain recombines TRBV7-9 with TRBJ2-7; the match to TRBD2 covers 10 bases. Trimming removed 4 bases from V and 1 base from J; junction bases left unmatched: 7. The CDR3 runs to 16 residues. Per germline, CDR1 SEHNR and CDR2 FQNEAQ (reference sequence). CDR3 DNA sequence: TGTGCCAGCAGCTCCTGGCTAGCGGGAGCTTCCTACGAGCAGTACTTC. Translation: CASSSWLAGASYEQYF.

This clonotype was detected only a few times. The chain couples TRBV5-6 to TRBJ2-2; possible D gene TRBD2, 6 bases. Per the germline V gene, CDR1 is SGHDT and CDR2 is YYEEEE. CDR3 length: 15 residues. V gave up 4 bases and J gave up 0 bases, with 10 bases separating them. The CDR3 sequence is CASSRTIPNTGELFF. The CDR3 DNA reads as TGTGCCAGCAGCCGGACTATCCCGAACACCGGGGAGCTGTTTTTT.

V is TRBV24-1 and J is TRBJ2-7, with D uncertain. The better agreement between TRBJ2-5 and the DNA end casts doubt on the J call. Germline V CDR1 and CDR2: KGHDR, SFDVKD. This CDR3 spans 17 amino acids. The CDR3 sequence is CATSDLPRTQGGETQYF. For the CDR3, the DNA is TGTGCCACCAGTGATCTCCCTCGGACCCAAGGTGGAGAGACCCAGTACTTC.

This clonotype was found a few times. J is TRBJ2-7 and V is TRBV5-1; D not certain. CDR3 length: 14 amino acids. The V end was cut by 4 bases, the J end by 5 bases, with 16 bases between. CDR1 and CDR2 from the germline V gene are SGHRS and YFSETQ. In DNA, the CDR3 is TGCGCCAGCAGCACCGATCCGCTCCCTAACGAGCAGTACTTC. It encodes CASSTDPLPNEQYF. The full variable domain, completed using reference TRBV5-1 and TRBJ2-7, is KAGVTQTPRYLIKTRGQQVTLSCSPISGHRSVSWYQQTPGQGLQFLFEYFSETQRNKGNFPGRFSGRQFSNSRSEMNVSTLELGDSALYLCASSTDPLPNEQYFGPGTRLTVT.

V and J are TRBV20-1 and TRBJ2-7, with D maybe TRBD2 (6 bases). This CDR3 contains 17 residues. From germline, CDR1 is DFQATT and CDR2 SNEGSKA (reference sequence). Trimming removed 6 bases at V and 5 bases at J, with 29 bases between. The CDR3 nucleotides read TGCAGTGCCTTGTCCGGACTACAAGAAGGCCACCCGGACGAGCAGTACTTC. As protein: CSALSGLQEGHPDEQYF.

The chain couples TRBV7-2 to TRBJ2-3; 9 nucleotides line up with TRBD2. The J segment lost 10 bases and the V segment lost 3 bases, leaving 11 bases of the junction unmatched. Germline CDR1 SGHTA, CDR2 FQGNSA. The CDR3 is 15 residues long. CDR3 bases: TGTGCCAGCAGCTTCCTAGCGGGAAATGGTGTAGCGCAGTATTTT. Residues: CASSFLAGNGVAQYF. Complete variable domain (other parts from reference TRBV7-2 and TRBJ2-3): GAGVSQSPSNKVTEKGKDVELRCDPISGHTALYWYRQSLGQGLEFLIYFQGNSAPDKSGLPSDRFSAERTGGSVSTLTIQRTQQEDSAVYLCASSFLAGNGVAQYFGPGTRLTVL.

The CDR3 reads CASSQDPLAGVGNEQFF. DNA for the CDR3: TGCGCCAGCAGCCAAGACCCTCTAGCGGGAGTTGGGAATGAGCAGTTCTTC. The V and J genes are TRBV4-3 and TRBJ2-1; TRBD2 matches at 10 bases. CDR1 is LGHNA and CDR2 is YSLEER in the germline V gene. J was trimmed by 7 bases and V by 0 bases; bases with no gene match: 9. The CDR3 extends over 17 amino acids.

The chain has TRBV14 and TRBJ1-2, with unresolved D. The CDR3 contains 15 residues. Trimming shortened V by 1 base and J by 3 bases, and 12 bases separated the two germline ends. Looked up from germline, CDR1 is SGHDN and CDR2 is FVKESK. The CDR3 is CASSQGPVEYYGYTF. In DNA form, the CDR3 reads TGTGCCAGCAGCCAAGGGCCAGTGGAATACTATGGCTACACCTTC.

Many counts were recorded for this clonotype. The chain uses TRBV2 and TRBJ2-1; tentative D call: TRBD2 (6 bases). This CDR3 is 14 amino acids long. Deletions cut 3 bases from V and 5 bases from J, with 11 bases between. Germline loops: CDR1 SNHLY, CDR2 FYNNEI. The CDR3 coding sequence is TGTGCCAGCAGTGAGGGGAGGTTTGACAATGAGCAGTTCTTC. Translated, it gives CASSEGRFDNEQFF.

The rearrangement links TRBV25-1 to TRBJ2-7; 7 nucleotides align to TRBD1. With V trimmed by 11 bases and J by 3 bases, 7 bases remained unmatched. Germline values: CDR1 MGHDK, CDR2 SYGVNS. The CDR3 is made up of 12 amino acids. The DNA of the CDR3 is TGTGCCGTGACAGGGAATCTCTACGAGCAGTACTTC. It specifies CAVTGNLYEQYF.

The chain links TRBV7-2 to TRBJ2-3, with 9 bases lining up with TRBD2. This CDR3 region has 15 residues. V was clipped by 5 bases and J by 2 bases; unmatched bases: 5. Looked up from germline, CDR1 is SGHTA and CDR2 is FQGNSA. CDR3 nucleotide sequence: TGTGCCAGCAGCCCTAGCGGGACTACCACAGATACGCAGTATTTT. Translated, it gives CASSPSGTTTDTQYF.

The chain is built from TRBV4-2 and TRBJ2-3; 7 bases align to TRBD1. With V trimmed by 3 bases and J by 1 base, 1 base remained unmatched. Germline-derived CDR1 and CDR2 are LGHNA and YNFKEQ. This CDR3 spans 14 amino acids. The CDR3, as DNA: TGTGCCAGCAGCCATGGACAGGGCACAGATACGCAGTATTTT. As protein: CASSHGQGTDTQYF.

This clonotype was seen a few times. The chain couples TRBV20-1 to TRBJ1-6; 12 bases agree with TRBD1. Trimming removed 1 base from V and 10 bases from J; junction bases left unmatched: 8. CDR3 length: 16 amino acids. CDR1 and CDR2 (germline): DFQATT, SNEGSKA (reference sequence). CDR3 nucleotide sequence: TGCAGTGCTAGAGCCCGGGACAGGGGGCAAGCATCACCCCTCCACTTT. It yields the protein CSARARDRGQASPLHF.

This chain joins TRBV10-3 and TRBJ2-4; 9 nucleotides align to TRBD1. Germline assignment: CDR1 ENHRY and CDR2 SYGVKD. Unmatched junction bases numbered 8, after V lost 6 bases and J lost 2 bases. The CDR3 length is 16 residues. This CDR3 is CAISRDREGTKNIQYF. CDR3 coding DNA: TGTGCCATCAGCAGGGACAGGGAGGGAACCAAAAACATTCAGTACTTC.

There are a few counts of this clonotype. The chain carries TRBV7-9 and TRBJ1-2; D is possibly TRBD1 (5 bases). The CDR3 has 14 residues. CDR1 and CDR2 from the germline V gene are SEHNR and FQNEAQ (reference sequence). The ends were cut back, 1 base at V and 3 bases at J, with 9 bases in the middle. CDR3 nucleotides: TGTGCCAGCAGCTTAGAAGGGGCAGACTATGGCTACACCTTC. Its protein product is CASSLEGADYGYTF.

The rearrangement joins TRBV10-3 to TRBJ2-1, with D possibly being TRBD2 (5 bases). The CDR3 totals 14 residues. From germline, CDR1 is ENHRY and CDR2 SYGVKD. Between the trimmed V and J ends, which lost 5 bases and 5 bases, there was a span of 13 bases. Here the CDR3 reads CAISRENLHNEQFF. DNA of the CDR3: TGTGCCATCAGTAGGGAGAATTTACACAATGAGCAGTTCTTC.